A single sample gave rise to the 24 T cell receptor beta chains below, sequenced in a study of shared clonotypes between healthy human individuals (dated by TCRdb to 2018 to 2020). Receptor libraries were prepared by the immunoSEQ multiplex PCR assay. TCRdb limited this immuneACCESS table to in-frame rearrangements with V and J called. A share of clones is missing; checked studies link under half to unresolved V genes, and the rest is unexplained. This sample has about 1.1 million clones in its table, and 70% to 85% of those were observed once. The ten largest clones represent approximately 0.95% of the sample. The sample was memory CD4+ T cells from PBMCs. What this sample's cell subset or site label stands for: CD45RA-negative fraction. Receptors were obtained from a man between 18 and 35 years old in good health. Some clones in this sample may be carry-over from other donors' samples.

This chain joins TRBV28 and TRBJ1-4; D is unresolved. V was shortened by 3 bases and J by 8 bases, with 10 bases between the two germline ends. Germline V CDR1 and CDR2: MDHEN, SYDVKM. CDR3 length equals 13 residues. CDR3 protein: CASSLPRMEKLFF. The CDR3 DNA sequence: TGTGCCAGCAGTTTGCCCAGGATGGAAAAACTGTTTTTT.

This clone appeared once. This chain joins TRBV15 and TRBJ2-1; D gene uncertain. This CDR3 is 13 amino acids long. Trimming took 0 bases from V and 9 from J, leaving 9 bases between them. Germline CDR1 LNHNV, CDR2 YYDKDF (reference sequence). The CDR3 here is CATSRDRAREQFF. CDR3 DNA sequence: TGTGCCACCAGCAGAGATCGAGCCCGTGAGCAGTTCTTC.

The chain has TRBV18 and TRBJ1-1, with 7 bases matching TRBD1. Unmatched junction bases numbered 5, after V lost 4 bases and J lost 3 bases. CDR3 size: 14 residues. Germline CDR1 KGHSH, CDR2 LQKENI. CDR3 in amino acids: CASSQGQRDTEAFF. Written as DNA, the CDR3 is TGTGCCAGCTCACAGGGACAGCGGGACACTGAAGCTTTCTTT.

The chain uses TRBV27 and TRBJ2-7; a weak D match, TRBD2 (7 bases). CDR1 is MNHEY, CDR2 SMNVEV, per germline (reference sequence). The CDR3 runs to 16 residues. Trimming took 6 bases from V and 4 from J, leaving 22 bases between them. CDR3 bases: TGTGCCAGCAGAGAAAGGGGGGGTAAGGGGTGGTACGAGCAGTACTTC. Translated: CASRERGGKGWYEQYF.

The chain has TRBV7-2 and TRBJ1-1, with 9 bases identical to TRBD1. V trimming: 5 bases; J trimming: 4 bases; junction bases outside the gene matches: 5. CDR3 length equals 14 residues. Germline V CDR1 and CDR2: SGHTA, FQGNSA. In nucleotides, the CDR3 is TGTGCCAGCAGCGCCCTACAGGGGGCCACTGAAGCTTTCTTT. Translation: CASSALQGATEAFF.

This clone occurred a few times. The same CDR3 arises from other DNA sequences in this sample as well. The genes are TRBV7-9 and TRBJ2-3, with a tentative D call TRBD2 (7 bases). This CDR3 has 15 amino acids. V lost 5 bases and J 0 bases, leaving 12 bases between the germline ends. Germline CDR1 reads SEHNR; CDR2 reads FQNEAQ (reference sequence). This CDR3 is CASSLSGTSTDTQYF. CDR3 sequence (DNA): TGTGCCAGCAGCCTCAGCGGGACAAGCACAGATACGCAGTATTTT.

The chain has TRBV10-1 and TRBJ2-3; D is ambiguous. CDR1 is WNHNN and CDR2 is SYGVQD in the germline V gene (reference sequence). Trimming removed 6 bases from V and 1 base from J, with 17 bases in between. There are 16 residues in the CDR3. In DNA form, the CDR3 reads TGCGCCAGCAGATGGACGAACCGAAGGGGCACAGATACGCAGTATTTT. As protein: CASRWTNRRGTDTQYF.

V and J are TRBV7-8 and TRBJ2-1; 15 nucleotides line up with TRBD2. The CDR3 consists of 16 residues. Germline-derived CDR1 and CDR2 are SGHVS and FQNEAQ. The J segment lost 15 bases and the V segment lost 5 bases, leaving 14 bases of the junction unmatched. The CDR3 DNA reads TGTGCCAGCAGCCCAGCGGGGACTAGCGGGAGGAAGCGGCGGTTCTTC. Protein sequence: CASSPAGTSGRKRRFF.

The rearrangement links TRBV29-1 to TRBJ2-3; 9 bases agree with TRBD1. This CDR3 is built from 14 residues. The ends lost 6 bases at V and 5 bases at J; junction bases unmatched: 9. Germline V gives CDR1 SQVTM, CDR2 ANQGSEA. The CDR3: CSVSNRGLGDTQYF. DNA for the CDR3: TGCAGCGTCTCCAACAGGGGGCTGGGAGATACGCAGTATTTT.

In regard to this clone: Other nucleotide sequences in the sample specify the same CDR3. The chain is built from TRBV11-2 and TRBJ2-7; D is undetermined. Trimming pared 1 base from V and 1 base from J, leaving 2 bases between. Germline V CDR1 and CDR2: SGHAT, FQNNGV. The CDR3 is made up of 12 amino acids. CDR3 in DNA: TGTGCCAGCAGCTTAGGGTCCTACGAGCAGTACTTC. It translates to CASSLGSYEQYF. The whole variable domain, filled in from reference TRBV11-2 and TRBJ2-7, reads EAGVAQSPRYKIIEKRQSVAFWCNPISGHATLYWYQQILGQGPKLLIQFQNNGVVDDSQLPKDRFSAERLKGVDSTLKIQPAKLEDSAVYLCASSLGSYEQYFGPGTRLTVT.

The CDR3 DNA sequence: TGCAGCGTTGATGGGACTAGCGGCACAGATACGCAGTATTTT. Its translation: CSVDGTSGTDTQYF. The rearrangement links TRBV29-1 to TRBJ2-3; 10 nucleotides match TRBD2. This CDR3 spans 14 amino acids. J lost 1 base, V lost 3 bases, and 1 base had no gene match. The germline gives CDR1 SQVTM, CDR2 ANQGSEA.

The CDR3 nucleotides read TGCGCCAGCAGCTTGGAGGCGGCCCAAAGTGGGCCCCAGCATTTT. Protein: CASSLEAAQSGPQHF. The rearrangement uses TRBV5-1 and TRBJ1-5, with no clear D. This CDR3 has 15 residues. The germline V and J ends were trimmed by 0 bases and 9 bases, with 16 bases remaining between them. Germline values: CDR1 SGHRS, CDR2 YFSETQ.

V usage is TRBV5-1 and J usage is TRBJ2-7; D possibly corresponds to TRBD2 (5 bases). The germline CDR1 and CDR2 sequences are SGHRS and YFSETQ. This CDR3 has 15 amino acids. The V end lost 4 bases, the J end lost 4 bases, and 18 bases lay between the germline ends. CDR3 DNA sequence: TGCGCCAGCAGCCCAGGACTCGTTAGCTTGTACGAGCAGTACTTC. It yields the protein CASSPGLVSLYEQYF.

Note on this clone: This sample includes further DNA sequences coding for the same CDR3. This rearrangement joins TRBV5-1 to TRBJ1-5, with 7 bases aligning to TRBD1. Trimming at V came to 4 bases and at J to 4 bases, leaving 5 bases not matched to a gene. CDR3 length equals 14 residues. Germline lookup yields CDR1 SGHRS and CDR2 YFSETQ. The CDR3 nucleotides are TGCGCCAGCAGCCCCGGGACAGAAAATCAGCCCCAGCATTTT. It yields the protein CASSPGTENQPQHF.

This clone was found a few times. This chain connects TRBV10-3 to TRBJ1-1, with 7 bases identical to TRBD1. Germline values: CDR1 ENHRY, CDR2 SYGVKD. The CDR3 runs 13 residues. J gave up 5 bases and V 7 bases, and 7 bases lay outside the gene matches. The CDR3 DNA is TGTGCCATCAACAGACAGGGTCAAACTGAAGCTTTCTTT. It is translated as CAINRQGQTEAFF.

The chain uses TRBV2 and TRBJ2-5; D is possibly TRBD1 (6 bases). V dropped 4 bases and J dropped 5 bases, with 14 bases sitting between them. This CDR3 region has 14 residues. Germline V CDR1 and CDR2: SNHLY, FYNNEI. Here the CDR3 reads CASSGRTQGETQYF. CDR3 nucleotide sequence: TGTGCCAGCAGTGGGCGTACTCAGGGGGAGACCCAGTACTTC.

This clone turned up a few times. This chain joins TRBV20-1 and TRBJ1-2; 9 bases match TRBD1. The V gene's germline CDR1 is DFQATT and CDR2 SNEGSKA (reference sequence). This CDR3 is 11 amino acids long. Germline trimming cut 6 bases from V and 8 bases from J; bases unmatched to any gene: 4. The CDR3 here is CSAEGQGGYTF. The CDR3 DNA reads TGCAGTGCAGAAGGACAGGGGGGCTACACCTTC.

V usage is TRBV7-8 and J usage is TRBJ2-5, with D perhaps TRBD1 or TRBD2 (5 bases each). The germline V gene encodes CDR1 SGHVS and CDR2 FQNEAQ. Trimming stripped 5 bases from V and 1 base from J, with 11 bases between. This CDR3 region has 14 residues. CDR3 sequence reads: CASSLGVAQETQYF. CDR3 DNA sequence: TGTGCCAGCAGCCTGGGGGTAGCCCAAGAGACCCAGTACTTC.

This clone was found once. The chain has TRBV2 and TRBJ2-7; 7 bases map to TRBD2. V lost 3 bases to trimming and J lost 2 bases; unmatched junction nucleotides: 4. Germline assignment: CDR1 SNHLY and CDR2 FYNNEI. CDR3 size: 14 residues. Here the CDR3 reads CASSDLRGTYEQYF. CDR3 nucleotide sequence: TGTGCCAGCAGTGACTTGCGGGGGACCTACGAGCAGTACTTC. The full variable domain, rest sourced from reference TRBV2 and TRBJ2-7, is EPEVTQTPSHQVTQMGQEVILRCVPISNHLYFYWYRQILGQKVEFLVSFYNNEISEKSEIFDDQFSVERPDGSNFTLKIRSTKLEDSAMYFCASSDLRGTYEQYFGPGTRLTVT.

In this sample, this clone turned up once. The chain joins TRBV6-5 to TRBJ2-1; D gene ambiguous. The V and J ends lost 5 bases and 12 bases respectively, with 11 bases between them. The V gene's germline CDR1 is MNHEY and CDR2 SVGAGI. CDR3 length equals 11 residues. The CDR3 sequence: CASSESGPQFF. In nucleotides, the CDR3 is TGTGCCAGCAGTGAATCCGGGCCGCAGTTCTTC.

The chain links TRBV4-1 to TRBJ2-3, with D unresolved. This CDR3 is built from 15 residues. V gave up 2 bases and J gave up 4 bases, with 13 bases separating them. The germline CDR1 and CDR2 sequences are MGHRA and YSYEKL. DNA for the CDR3: TGCGCCAGCAGCCAAAATAGATTCGGGTCAGATACGCAGTATTTT. Translating it yields CASSQNRFGSDTQYF.

The V and J genes are TRBV5-1 and TRBJ2-7; 7 positions agree with TRBD2. The CDR3 loop spans 14 amino acids. CDR1 is SGHRS and CDR2 is YFSETQ in the germline V gene. Germline trimming cut 1 base from V and 0 bases from J; bases unmatched to any gene: 1. The DNA of the CDR3 is TGCGCCAGCAGCTTGCGGGAGGCCTCCTACGAGCAGTACTTC. This translates into CASSLREASYEQYF.

This clone was observed a single time. The chain uses TRBV2 and TRBJ1-1; D is ambiguous. Per the germline V gene, CDR1 is SNHLY and CDR2 is FYNNEI. V gave up 7 bases and J gave up 4 bases, with 16 bases separating them. The CDR3 sequence is 14 residues long. CDR3 sequence (DNA): TGTGCCAGCAACGACGGGAGCCTGGGCACTGAAGCTTTCTTT. It codes for CASNDGSLGTEAFF.

The chain uses TRBV7-3 and TRBJ2-7; D is unclear. Germline V lookup: CDR1 SGHTA, CDR2 FQGTGA. The V gene lost 2 bases and the J gene lost 2 bases, with 10 bases spanning the gap. CDR3 size: 14 residues. The chain's CDR3 is CASSLQPSTYEQYF. The CDR3 DNA reads as TGTGCCAGCAGCTTACAACCGAGCACCTACGAGCAGTACTTC. The full variable domain, with the rest looked up from reference TRBV7-3 and TRBJ2-7, is GAGVSQTPSNKVTEKGKYVELRCDPISGHTALYWYRQSLGQGPEFLIYFQGTGAADDSGLPNDRFFAVRPEGSVSTLKIQRTERGDSAVYLCASSLQPSTYEQYFGPGTRLTVT.